This paragraph reports one T cell receptor beta chain. The sample is drawn from a study of T cell changes during pregnancy in multiple sclerosis. Profiling relied on immunoSEQ multiplex PCR, and the TCRdb table lists in-frame clones only, not all of them. Of about 100,000 clones listed, roughly 90% are singletons. The V and J ends lost 8 bases and 3 bases respectively, with 17 bases between them. The CDR3 sequence is 14 residues long. Looked up from germline, CDR1 is MNHEY and CDR2 is SMNVEV (reference sequence). The sequence came from a female donor with multiple sclerosis, enrolled in a pregnancy study. This specimen consisted of peripheral blood, obtained after pregnancy. The chain recombines TRBV27 with TRBJ2-7, with a weak D call TRBD2 (7 bases). In DNA form, the CDR3 reads TGTGCCAGCGGCGAGGGAGGGGGGATCTACGAGCAGTACTTC. Translation: CASGEGGGIYEQYF.